The 12 T cell receptor beta chains listed next were all sequenced from one sample in a study of cytotoxic CD8 clonotypes in ibrutinib-treated CLL (TCRdb year 2021). Read against the paper, the sample's time point label means: about a year on ibrutinib. The receptor library was made with the immunoSEQ multiplex PCR assay. TCRdb retrieved this table from immuneACCESS and kept in-frame rearrangements only. Not all clones are present; in checked studies, unresolved V genes account for under half, and no reason is known for the remainder. A total of 130,000 or so clones appear in this sample, 70% to 85% of them only once. The ten largest clones add up to under 35% of the sample. The source was PBMCs, collected after 12 months of ibrutinib treatment. The receptors originated from a human donor with chronic lymphocytic leukemia.

This clone was detected only once. The chain recombines TRBV7-8 with TRBJ2-7; 10 nucleotides agree with TRBD1. Germline CDR1 reads SGHVS; CDR2 reads FQNEAQ. V lost 4 bases and J lost 6; bases outside the gene matches: 15. The CDR3 sequence is 17 residues long. CDR3 sequence reads: CASSYTATGTGVSEQYF. The DNA for the CDR3 is TGTGCCAGCAGCTATACCGCCACCGGGACAGGGGTCTCCGAGCAGTACTTC.

The chain couples TRBV2 to TRBJ2-7, with 8 bases lining up with TRBD2. Germline V CDR1 and CDR2: SNHLY, FYNNEI. CDR3 length equals 13 residues. Trimming removed 6 bases from V and 2 bases from J; junction bases left unmatched: 3. The CDR3 bases are TGTGCCAGCAGGAGTAGCGGGACCTACGAGCAGTACTTC. It encodes CASRSSGTYEQYF. Variable domain in full (rest from reference TRBV2 and TRBJ2-7): EPEVTQTPSHQVTQMGQEVILRCVPISNHLYFYWYRQILGQKVEFLVSFYNNEISEKSEIFDDQFSVERPDGSNFTLKIRSTKLEDSAMYFCASRSSGTYEQYFGPGTRLTVT.

The rearrangement links TRBV7-9 to TRBJ1-1; D unresolved. CDR1 and CDR2 from the germline V gene are SEHNR and FQNEAQ (reference sequence). CDR3 size: 14 residues. V lost 6 bases and J 3 bases, leaving 14 bases between the germline ends. The CDR3 here is CASSYLTKDTEAFF. The CDR3, as DNA: TGTGCCAGCAGTTACCTCACCAAAGACACTGAAGCTTTCTTT.

The V and J genes are TRBV10-3 and TRBJ2-7, with D tentatively TRBD2 (5 bases). This CDR3 has 10 amino acids. From germline, CDR1 is ENHRY and CDR2 SYGVKD. Trimming stripped 10 bases from V and 7 bases from J, with 11 bases between. This chain's CDR3 is CATAAGEQYF. CDR3 nucleotide sequence: TGTGCCACAGCGGCTGGTGAGCAGTACTTC.

This rearrangement joins TRBV11-2 to TRBJ2-3, with D perhaps matching TRBD1 (6 bases). Between the trimmed V and J ends, which lost 4 bases and 0 bases, there was a span of 14 bases. From germline, CDR1 is SGHAT and CDR2 FQNNGV. The CDR3 spans 16 residues. The CDR3 DNA follows: TGTGCCAGCAGCTCCCTGGGGGCAGGGAGCACAGATACGCAGTATTTT. Its protein is CASSSLGAGSTDTQYF.

This sequence joins TRBV2 and TRBJ1-4; unclear D gene. This CDR3 has 14 amino acids. Trimming removed 1 base from V and 4 bases from J, with 7 bases in between. CDR1 is SNHLY, CDR2 FYNNEI, per germline. CDR3 protein: CASSEVGVNEKLFF. CDR3 sequence (DNA): TGTGCCAGCAGTGAAGTTGGGGTTAATGAAAAACTGTTTTTT.

The J gene is TRBJ1-2, the V gene TRBV19; 7 nucleotides agree with TRBD1. The V gene end was trimmed by 8 bases and the J gene end by 3 bases; junction bases not matched to a gene: 9. CDR3 length: 14 amino acids. The germline V gene encodes CDR1 LNHDA and CDR2 SQIVND (reference sequence). CDR3 loop: CASSNSQGDYGYTF. In DNA, the CDR3 is TGTGCCAGTTCAAACTCCCAGGGGGACTATGGCTACACCTTC.

The rearrangement joins TRBV28 to TRBJ1-5; maybe TRBD1 (6 bases). Germline V gene lookup returns CDR1 MDHEN and CDR2 SYDVKM. V was cut by 6 bases and J by 0 bases, with 12 bases left in between. The CDR3 covers 15 residues. CDR3 amino acids: CASRSDRSSNQPQHF. CDR3 DNA: TGTGCCAGCAGGTCCGACAGGAGTAGCAATCAGCCCCAGCATTTT.

The chain carries TRBV11-2 and TRBJ2-7; D unclear. Per the germline V gene, CDR1 is SGHAT and CDR2 is FQNNGV. The CDR3 contains 11 residues. Deletions cut 2 bases from V and 7 bases from J, with 6 bases between. In DNA, the CDR3 is TGTGCCAGCAGCTTAACCCGAGAGCAGTACTTC. It translates to CASSLTREQYF.

The chain couples TRBV7-2 to TRBJ2-7; 13 nucleotides align to TRBD2. Germline assignment: CDR1 SGHTA and CDR2 FQGNSA. CDR3 length equals 17 residues. Losses at the gene ends were 2 bases for V and 3 bases for J; bases not matched to a gene: 7. The CDR3 here is CASSLSVGLAGVYEQYF. The CDR3 DNA reads as TGTGCCAGCAGCTTATCCGTTGGACTAGCGGGAGTCTACGAGCAGTACTTC.

The CDR3 DNA sequence: TGTGCCAGCAGCTTAACGCCGGGCGGCCGGGACAAGGTAGATACGCAGTATTTT. Its protein product is CASSLTPGGRDKVDTQYF. This chain joins TRBV7-3 and TRBJ2-3; D might be TRBD1 (6 bases). The CDR3 sequence is 18 residues long. Trimming removed 0 bases at V and 5 bases at J, with 21 bases between. The germline CDR1 and CDR2 sequences are SGHTA and FQGTGA. The variable domain in full, completed from reference TRBV7-3 and TRBJ2-3, reads GAGVSQTPSNKVTEKGKYVELRCDPISGHTALYWYRQSLGQGPEFLIYFQGTGAADDSGLPNDRFFAVRPEGSVSTLKIQRTERGDSAVYLCASSLTPGGRDKVDTQYFGPGTRLTVL.

The chain is built from TRBV4-2 and TRBJ1-2, with 7 bases matching TRBD1. The trim removed 1 base at V and 4 bases at J, leaving 6 bases unmatched. The germline gives CDR1 LGHNA, CDR2 YNFKEQ. The CDR3 consists of 15 residues. CDR3 sequence: CASSQGQGGTYGYTF. As DNA, the CDR3 is TGTGCCAGCAGCCAAGGTCAAGGGGGCACCTATGGCTACACCTTC.